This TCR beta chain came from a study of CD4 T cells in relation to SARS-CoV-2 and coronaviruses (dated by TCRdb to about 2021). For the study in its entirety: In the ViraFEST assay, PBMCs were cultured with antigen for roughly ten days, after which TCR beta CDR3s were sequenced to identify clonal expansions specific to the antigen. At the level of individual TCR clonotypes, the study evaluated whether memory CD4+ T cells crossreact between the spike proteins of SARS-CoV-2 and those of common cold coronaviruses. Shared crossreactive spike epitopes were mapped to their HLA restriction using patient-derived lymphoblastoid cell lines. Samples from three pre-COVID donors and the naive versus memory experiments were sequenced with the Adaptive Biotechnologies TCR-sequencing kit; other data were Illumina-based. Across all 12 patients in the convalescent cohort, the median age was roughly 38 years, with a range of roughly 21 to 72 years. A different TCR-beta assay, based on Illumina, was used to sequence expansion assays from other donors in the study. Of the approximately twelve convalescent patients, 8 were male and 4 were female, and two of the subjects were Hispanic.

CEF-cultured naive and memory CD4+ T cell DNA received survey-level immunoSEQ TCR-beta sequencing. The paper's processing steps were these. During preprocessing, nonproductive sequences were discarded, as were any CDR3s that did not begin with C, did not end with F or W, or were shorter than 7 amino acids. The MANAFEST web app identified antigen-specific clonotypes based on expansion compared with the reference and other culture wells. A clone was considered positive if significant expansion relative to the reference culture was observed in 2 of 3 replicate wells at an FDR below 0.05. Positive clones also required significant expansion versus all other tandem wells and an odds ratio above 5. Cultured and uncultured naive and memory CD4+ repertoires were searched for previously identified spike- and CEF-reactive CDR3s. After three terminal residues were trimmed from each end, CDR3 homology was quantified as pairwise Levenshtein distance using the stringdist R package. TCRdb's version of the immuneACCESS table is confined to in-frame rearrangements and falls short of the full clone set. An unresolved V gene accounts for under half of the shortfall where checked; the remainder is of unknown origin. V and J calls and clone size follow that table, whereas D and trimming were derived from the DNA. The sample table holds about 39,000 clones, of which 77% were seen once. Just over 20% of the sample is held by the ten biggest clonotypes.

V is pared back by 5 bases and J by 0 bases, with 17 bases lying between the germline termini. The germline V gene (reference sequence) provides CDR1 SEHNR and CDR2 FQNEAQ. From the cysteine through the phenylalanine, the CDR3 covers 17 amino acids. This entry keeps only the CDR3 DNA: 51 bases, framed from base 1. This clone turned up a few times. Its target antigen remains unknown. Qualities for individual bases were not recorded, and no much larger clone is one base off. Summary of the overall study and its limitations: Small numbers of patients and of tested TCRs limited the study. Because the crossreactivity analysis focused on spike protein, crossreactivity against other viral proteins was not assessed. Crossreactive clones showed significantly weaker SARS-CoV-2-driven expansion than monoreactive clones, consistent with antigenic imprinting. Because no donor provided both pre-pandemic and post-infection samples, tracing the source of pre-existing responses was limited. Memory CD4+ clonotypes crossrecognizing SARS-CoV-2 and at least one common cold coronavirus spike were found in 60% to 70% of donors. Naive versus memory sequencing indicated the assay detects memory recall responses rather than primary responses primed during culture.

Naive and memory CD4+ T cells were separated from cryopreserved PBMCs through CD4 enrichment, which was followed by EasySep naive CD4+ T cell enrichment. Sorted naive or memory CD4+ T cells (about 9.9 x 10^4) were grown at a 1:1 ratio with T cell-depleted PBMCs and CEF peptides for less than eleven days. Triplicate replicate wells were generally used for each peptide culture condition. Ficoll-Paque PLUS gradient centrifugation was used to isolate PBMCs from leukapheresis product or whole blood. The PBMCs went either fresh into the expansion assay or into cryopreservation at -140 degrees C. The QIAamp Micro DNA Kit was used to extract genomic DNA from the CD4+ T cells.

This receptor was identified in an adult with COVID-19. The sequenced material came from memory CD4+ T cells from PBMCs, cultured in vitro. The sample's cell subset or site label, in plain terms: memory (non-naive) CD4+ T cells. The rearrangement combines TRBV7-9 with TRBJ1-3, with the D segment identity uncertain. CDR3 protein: CASSPGLSISSGNTIYF. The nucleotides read TGTGCCAGCAGCCCAGGACTGTCAATTAGCTCTGGAAACACCATATATTTT. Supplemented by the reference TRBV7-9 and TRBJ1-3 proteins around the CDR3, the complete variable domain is DTGVSQNPRHKITKRGQNVTFRCDPISEHNRLYWYRQTLGQGPEFLTYFQNEAQLEKSRLLSDRFSAERPKGSFSTLEIQRTEQGDSAMYLCASSPGLSISSGNTIYFGEGSWLTVV.